Presented here are 25 T cell receptor beta chains from one specimen sequenced in a study of blood T cell repertoires in COVID-19. The assay was immunoSEQ multiplex PCR, and TCRdb's table has in-frame clones only and misses some. The table lists about 200,000 clones, roughly 80% of them singletons. Sequenced sample: peripheral blood. The origin of the receptors is a woman of 80 years or more with COVID-19, enrolled during active disease.

The chain recombines TRBV19 with TRBJ2-5, with a possible D match to TRBD2 (6 bases). The CDR3 loop spans 15 amino acids. The V end lost 3 bases, the J end lost 2 bases, and 13 bases lay between the germline ends. The germline V gene has CDR1 LNHDA and CDR2 SQIVND (reference sequence). The CDR3 reads CASSIGGGGQETQYF. The CDR3 DNA reads TGTGCCAGTAGTATTGGGGGAGGTGGACAAGAGACCCAGTACTTC. Full variable domain (missing parts from reference TRBV19 and TRBJ2-5): DGGITQSPKYLFRKEGQNVTLSCEQNLNHDAMYWYRQDPGQGLRLIYYSQIVNDFQKGDIAEGYSVSREKKESFPLTVTSAQKNPTAFYLCASSIGGGGQETQYFGPGTRLLVL.

The chain recombines TRBV28 with TRBJ1-6; TRBD1 is a possible D gene (5 bases). CDR3 size: 14 residues. The germline gives CDR1 MDHEN, CDR2 SYDVKM. With 5 bases removed from V and 9 bases from J, the gap between germline ends came to 14 bases. In DNA form, the CDR3 reads TGTGCCAGCAGTCTACAGGTCGGGGGTTCACCCCTCCACTTT. It translates to CASSLQVGGSPLHF.

CDR3 coding DNA: TGCGCCAGCAGCTCGGACAGGGCGGCCCATGGCTACACCTTC. It codes for CASSSDRAAHGYTF. V gene TRBV5-1 combines with J gene TRBJ1-2, with 8 bases matching TRBD1. Unmatched junction bases numbered 7, after V lost 3 bases and J lost 6 bases. CDR3 length: 14 residues. Per the germline V gene, CDR1 is SGHRS and CDR2 is YFSETQ.

This chain uses TRBV7-2 with TRBJ2-2; a weak D match, TRBD2 (6 bases). The germline V gene encodes CDR1 SGHTA and CDR2 FQGNSA. The CDR3 contains 15 residues. V was clipped by 6 bases and J by 6 bases, with 17 bases between them. The CDR3 DNA is TGTGCCAGCAGTTTCCGGGGGACCAAGCCCGGGGAGCTGTTTTTT. Its protein product is CASSFRGTKPGELFF.

This chain uses TRBV24-1 with TRBJ2-2; 7 bases match TRBD1. CDR1 is KGHDR, CDR2 SFDVKD, per germline. The ends lost 6 bases at V and 5 bases at J; junction bases unmatched: 5. The CDR3 loop spans 14 amino acids. In nucleotides, the CDR3 is TGTGCCACCAGTACAGGGGTCGGGACCGGGGAGCTGTTTTTT. Amino acid sequence: CATSTGVGTGELFF.

The chain recombines TRBV28 with TRBJ2-1, with a weak D call TRBD2 (6 bases). The CDR3 consists of 14 residues. The germline V gene has CDR1 MDHEN and CDR2 SYDVKM. V gave up 3 bases and J gave up 4 bases, with 10 bases separating them. The CDR3 here is CASSLGTQYNEQFF. The CDR3 nucleotides are TGTGCCAGCAGTTTGGGGACTCAATACAATGAGCAGTTCTTC.

V is TRBV2 and J is TRBJ2-2; 8 nucleotides match TRBD2. Germline CDR1 and CDR2: SNHLY and FYNNEI. The J segment lost 6 bases and the V segment lost 7 bases, leaving 10 bases of the junction unmatched. The CDR3 has 15 residues. This CDR3 reads CASTPLGREAGELFF. The CDR3 DNA follows: TGTGCCAGCACCCCTCTTGGGCGGGAGGCCGGGGAGCTGTTTTTT. Full variable domain (rest looked up from reference TRBV2 and TRBJ2-2): EPEVTQTPSHQVTQMGQEVILRCVPISNHLYFYWYRQILGQKVEFLVSFYNNEISEKSEIFDDQFSVERPDGSNFTLKIRSTKLEDSAMYFCASTPLGREAGELFFGEGSRLTVL.

This chain uses TRBV6-1 with TRBJ2-7, with 9 bases fitting TRBD2. Germline V gene lookup returns CDR1 MNHNS and CDR2 SASEGT. The CDR3 loop spans 14 amino acids. Trimming at V came to 1 base and at J to 6 bases, leaving 4 bases not matched to a gene. This chain's CDR3 is CASSEGGGASEQYF. Written as DNA, the CDR3 is TGTGCCAGCAGTGAAGGCGGGGGGGCTTCCGAGCAGTACTTC.

The genes are TRBV4-1 and TRBJ1-1, with 7 bases that match TRBD1. CDR3 length: 16 amino acids. The ends lost 4 bases at V and 3 bases at J; junction bases unmatched: 11. Germline lookup yields CDR1 MGHRA and CDR2 YSYEKL. The DNA for the CDR3 is TGCGCCAGCAGCCTACCCTTAAGGCAGGGGGACACTGAAGCTTTCTTT. Protein product: CASSLPLRQGDTEAFF.

This chain connects TRBV4-1 to TRBJ1-5; TRBD1 aligns across 10 bases. The CDR3 consists of 14 residues. V gave up 3 bases and J gave up 6 bases; unmatched junction bases: 2. Germline CDR1 MGHRA, CDR2 YSYEKL. The CDR3 loop reads CASSQDRGTQPQHF. CDR3 in DNA: TGCGCCAGCAGCCAGGACAGGGGGACTCAGCCCCAGCATTTT.

This chain joins TRBV5-1 and TRBJ2-7; TRBD2 matches 7 bases. The CDR3 has 14 residues. Germline V gives CDR1 SGHRS, CDR2 YFSETQ. With 2 bases clipped from V and 4 bases from J, the junction kept 6 bases outside the gene matches. As DNA, the CDR3 is TGCGCCAGCAGCTTACCGGGACTAAATTACGAGCAGTACTTC. It codes for CASSLPGLNYEQYF. The full variable domain, in which reference TRBV5-1 and TRBJ2-7 provide the parts outside the CDR3, is KAGVTQTPRYLIKTRGQQVTLSCSPISGHRSVSWYQQTPGQGLQFLFEYFSETQRNKGNFPGRFSGRQFSNSRSEMNVSTLELGDSALYLCASSLPGLNYEQYFGPGTRLTVT.

The chain carries TRBV21-1 and TRBJ2-7; the listed D gene, TRBD1, was not tested against the DNA. TRBV21-1 is designated a pseudogene. CDR3 length: 18 amino acids. CDR3 DNA: TGTGCCAGCAGCAAACCCCCACAGTGTTTCTACCGCTCCTACGAGCAGTACTTC. It yields the protein CASSKPPQCFYRSYEQYF.

The chain links TRBV18 to TRBJ1-2; D remains ambiguous. The germline gives CDR1 KGHSH, CDR2 LQKENI. The CDR3 has 12 amino acids. Trimming took 6 bases from V and 5 from J, leaving 10 bases between them. The CDR3 loop reads CASSPGSYGYTF. The CDR3 bases are TGTGCCAGCTCTCCCGGGTCTTATGGCTACACCTTC.

The gene calls are TRBV18 and TRBJ1-2; 7 nucleotides agree with TRBD1. The CDR3 extends over 16 amino acids. Unmatched junction bases numbered 15, after V lost 3 bases and J lost 8 bases. The V gene's germline CDR1 is KGHSH and CDR2 LQKENI. The CDR3: CASSPLRDSGLGGYTF. CDR3 DNA: TGTGCCAGCTCACCCCTCAGGGACAGCGGATTGGGGGGCTACACCTTC.

The V gene is TRBV28, the J gene TRBJ2-7; weak D call: TRBD1 (6 bases). V was shortened by 10 bases and J by 4 bases, with 17 bases between the two germline ends. Looked up from germline, CDR1 is MDHEN and CDR2 is SYDVKM. The CDR3 length is 13 residues. CDR3 coding DNA: TGTGCCACCACCGGGACACCCAAATACGAGCAGTACTTC. It encodes CATTGTPKYEQYF.

CDR3 bases: TGCGCCAGCAGCTTGGGTGGAGGGGAAGGCTACACCTTC. This gives the protein CASSLGGGEGYTF. This rearrangement joins TRBV5-1 to TRBJ1-2; D is perhaps TRBD1 (5 bases). The CDR3 has 13 residues. Deletions cut 0 bases from V and 8 bases from J, with 11 bases between. Germline loops: CDR1 SGHRS, CDR2 YFSETQ.

Written as DNA, the CDR3 is TGTGCCAGCGAAGCGGGGCGCACCGGGGAGCTGTTTTTT. This sequence encodes CASEAGRTGELFF. This chain joins TRBV19 and TRBJ2-2; 7 positions match TRBD2. The CDR3 length is 13 residues. Germline-derived CDR1 and CDR2 are LNHDA and SQIVND (reference sequence). V was clipped by 9 bases and J by 4 bases; unmatched bases: 5.

This sequence joins TRBV6-2 or TRBV6-3 and TRBJ1-2, with 7 bases matching TRBD1. The V gene's germline CDR1 is MNHEY and CDR2 SVGEGT. Losses at the gene ends were 3 bases for V and 2 bases for J; bases not matched to a gene: 15. The CDR3 contains 18 residues. CDR3 nucleotide sequence: TGTGCCAGCAGTTATGGTAGGCCAGGGGGACCCGGGAACTATGGCTACACCTTC. It encodes CASSYGRPGGPGNYGYTF.

The J gene is TRBJ1-2, the V gene TRBV6-5; possible D gene TRBD1, 6 bases. Germline CDR1 MNHEY, CDR2 SVGAGI. CDR3 size: 14 residues. V was cut by 4 bases and J by 3 bases, with 12 bases left in between. CDR3 nucleotides: TGTGCCAGCAGTTTTGACAGGAAGGACTATGGCTACACCTTC. It codes for CASSFDRKDYGYTF.

The genes are TRBV12-2 and TRBJ2-5; whether TRBD2, the table's D call, matches the DNA was not checked. TRBV12-2 is noted as a pseudogene. This CDR3 region has 17 residues. The CDR3 is CASRLEVSGGPQETQYF. The DNA for the CDR3 is TGTGCAAGTCGCTTAGAGGTTAGCGGGGGGCCCCAAGAGACCCAGTACTTC.

Here the CDR3 DNA reads TGTGCCAGCAGCCAGACAGGTGTGAACTATGGCTACACCTTC. Translation gives CASSQTGVNYGYTF. The V call is TRBV7-8, the J call TRBJ1-2; perhaps TRBD1 as D (6 bases). Germline assignment: CDR1 SGHVS and CDR2 FQNEAQ. The CDR3 loop spans 14 amino acids. V was trimmed by 5 bases and J by 2 bases, leaving 12 bases between them.

This chain joins TRBV18 and TRBJ1-3, with 7 positions matching TRBD1. V gave up 4 bases and J gave up 2 bases; unmatched junction bases: 2. CDR1 is KGHSH, CDR2 LQKENI, per germline. The CDR3 runs to 14 residues. The CDR3 sequence is CASSLQGAGNTIYF. CDR3 in DNA: TGTGCCAGCTCACTGCAGGGGGCTGGAAACACCATATATTTT. Complete variable domain (other parts from reference TRBV18 and TRBJ1-3): NAGVMQNPRHLVRRRGQEARLRCSPMKGHSHVYWYRQLPEEGLKFMVYLQKENIIDESGMPKERFSAEFPKEGPSILRIQQVVRGDSAAYFCASSLQGAGNTIYFGEGSWLTVV.

There are a few counts of this clone. This sequence joins TRBV19 and TRBJ1-2; 8 nucleotides line up with TRBD1. The germline CDR1 and CDR2 sequences are LNHDA and SQIVND (reference sequence). J lost 5 bases, V lost 9 bases, and 17 bases had no gene match. The CDR3 is 16 amino acids. CDR3 bases: TGTGCCAGCACACCAGGCGGATTTGACAGGGGTTATGGCTACACCTTC. Translating gives CASTPGGFDRGYGYTF.

This clone was detected a few times. This chain links TRBV10-2 with TRBJ1-2; the D is unclear. Germline V CDR1 and CDR2: WSHSY, SAAADI. This CDR3 comprises 15 residues. Trimming pared 3 bases from V and 1 base from J, leaving 12 bases between. The CDR3, as DNA: TGCGCCAGCAGTGAAACGGCTGGAGTTAACTATGGCTACACCTTC. Translation: CASSETAGVNYGYTF.

The rearrangement joins TRBV18 to TRBJ2-7; 13 bases are shared with TRBD2. The CDR3 length is 15 residues. Looked up from germline, CDR1 is KGHSH and CDR2 is LQKENI. V shed 2 bases and J 6 bases; nucleotides not matched to a gene: 4. CDR3 in DNA: TGTGCCAGCTCACCAGGGACTAGCGGGATACGCGAGCAGTACTTC. Translating it yields CASSPGTSGIREQYF.